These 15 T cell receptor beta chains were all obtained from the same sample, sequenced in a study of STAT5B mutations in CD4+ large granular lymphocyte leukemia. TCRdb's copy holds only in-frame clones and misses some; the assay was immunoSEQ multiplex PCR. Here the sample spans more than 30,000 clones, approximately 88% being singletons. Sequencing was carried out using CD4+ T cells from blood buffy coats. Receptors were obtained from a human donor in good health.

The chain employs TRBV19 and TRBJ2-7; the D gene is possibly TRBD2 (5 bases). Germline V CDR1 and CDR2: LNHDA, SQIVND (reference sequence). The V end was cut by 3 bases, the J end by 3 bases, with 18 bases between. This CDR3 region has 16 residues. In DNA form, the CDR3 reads TGTGCCAGTAGTATCCAGTTGTTGAGCGGCTACTACGAGCAGTACTTC. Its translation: CASSIQLLSGYYEQYF.

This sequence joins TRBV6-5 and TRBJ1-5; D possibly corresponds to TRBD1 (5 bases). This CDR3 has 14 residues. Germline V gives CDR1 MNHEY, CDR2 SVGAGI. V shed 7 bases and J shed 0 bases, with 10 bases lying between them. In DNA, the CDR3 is TGTGCCAGCATGGGGCAGCGTAGCAATCAGCCCCAGCATTTT. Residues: CASMGQRSNQPQHF.

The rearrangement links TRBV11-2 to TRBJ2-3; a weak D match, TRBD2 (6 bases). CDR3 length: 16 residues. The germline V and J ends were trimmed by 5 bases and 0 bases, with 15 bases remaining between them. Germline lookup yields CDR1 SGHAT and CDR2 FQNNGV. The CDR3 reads CASSPTGLFSTDTQYF. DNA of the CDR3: TGTGCCAGCAGCCCAACGGGACTCTTCAGCACAGATACGCAGTATTTT.

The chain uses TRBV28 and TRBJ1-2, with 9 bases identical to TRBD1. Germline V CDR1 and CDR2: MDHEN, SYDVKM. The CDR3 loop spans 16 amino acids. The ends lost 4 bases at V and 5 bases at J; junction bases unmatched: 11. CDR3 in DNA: TGTGCCAGCAGTTCGCCCGGGACAGGGAGAGAATATGGCTACACCTTC. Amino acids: CASSSPGTGREYGYTF.

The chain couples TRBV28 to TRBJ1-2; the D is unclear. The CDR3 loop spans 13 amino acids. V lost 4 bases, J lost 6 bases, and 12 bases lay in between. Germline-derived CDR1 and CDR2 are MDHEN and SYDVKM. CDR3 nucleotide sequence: TGTGCCAGCAGTTCTACGGCATCGGATGGCTACACCTTC. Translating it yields CASSSTASDGYTF.

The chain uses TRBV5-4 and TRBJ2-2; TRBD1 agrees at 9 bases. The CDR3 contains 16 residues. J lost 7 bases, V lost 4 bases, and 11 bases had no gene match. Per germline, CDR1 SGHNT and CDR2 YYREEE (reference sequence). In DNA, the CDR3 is TGTGCCAGCAGCCGTCCAATACAGGGGGCGGTCGGGGAGCTGTTTTTT. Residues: CASSRPIQGAVGELFF.

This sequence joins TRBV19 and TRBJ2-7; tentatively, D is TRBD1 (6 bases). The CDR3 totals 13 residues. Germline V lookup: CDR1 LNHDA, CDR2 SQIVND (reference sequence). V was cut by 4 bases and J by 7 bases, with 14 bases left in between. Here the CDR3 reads CASSRAGALEQYF. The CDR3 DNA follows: TGTGCCAGTAGTAGGGCAGGGGCTTTAGAGCAGTACTTC.

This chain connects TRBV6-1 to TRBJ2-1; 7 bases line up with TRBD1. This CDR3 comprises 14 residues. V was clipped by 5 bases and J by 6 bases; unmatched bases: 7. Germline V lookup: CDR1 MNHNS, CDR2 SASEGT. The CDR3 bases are TGTGCCAGCAGTAGGGACAGAACCCGCAATGAGCAGTTCTTC. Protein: CASSRDRTRNEQFF.

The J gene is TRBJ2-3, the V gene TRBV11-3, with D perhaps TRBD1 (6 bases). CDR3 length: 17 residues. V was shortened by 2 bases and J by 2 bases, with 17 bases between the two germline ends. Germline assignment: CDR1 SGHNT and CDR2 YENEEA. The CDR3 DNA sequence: TGTGCCAGCAGCTTATATCCCCCAGGGGCCTCCACAGATACGCAGTATTTT. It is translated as CASSLYPPGASTDTQYF.

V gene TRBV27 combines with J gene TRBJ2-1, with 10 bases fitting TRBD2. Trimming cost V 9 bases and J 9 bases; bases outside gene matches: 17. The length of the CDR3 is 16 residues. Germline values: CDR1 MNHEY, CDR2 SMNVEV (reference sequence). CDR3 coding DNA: TGTGCCAGTTTCGACGGACGACCGGGACTAGCGAGTGAGCAGTTCTTC. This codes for CASFDGRPGLASEQFF.

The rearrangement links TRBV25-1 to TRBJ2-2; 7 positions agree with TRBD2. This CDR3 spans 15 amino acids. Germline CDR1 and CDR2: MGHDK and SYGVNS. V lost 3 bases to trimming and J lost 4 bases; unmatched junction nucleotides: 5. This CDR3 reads CASSEGGRGTGELFF. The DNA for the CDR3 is TGTGCCAGCAGTGAGGGCGGGAGAGGCACCGGGGAGCTGTTTTTT.

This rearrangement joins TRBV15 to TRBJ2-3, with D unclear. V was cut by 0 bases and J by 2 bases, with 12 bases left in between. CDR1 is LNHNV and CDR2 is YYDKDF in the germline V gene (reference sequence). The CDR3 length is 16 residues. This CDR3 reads CATSRDLVLVTDTQYF. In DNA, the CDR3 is TGTGCCACCAGCAGAGATCTCGTCTTAGTCACAGATACGCAGTATTTT. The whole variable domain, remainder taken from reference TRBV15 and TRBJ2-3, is DAMVIQNPRYQVTQFGKPVTLSCSQTLNHNVMYWYQQKSSQAPKLLFHYYDKDFNNEADTPDNFQSRRPNTSFCFLDIRSPGLGDTAMYLCATSRDLVLVTDTQYFGPGTRLTVL.

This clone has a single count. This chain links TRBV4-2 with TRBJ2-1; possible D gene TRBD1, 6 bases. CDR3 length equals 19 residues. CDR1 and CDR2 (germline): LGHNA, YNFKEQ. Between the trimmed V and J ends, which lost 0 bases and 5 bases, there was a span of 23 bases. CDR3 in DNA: TGTGCCAGCAGCCAAGATGGAAGGGGGACGGTTTACGGGGACAATGAGCAGTTCTTC. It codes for CASSQDGRGTVYGDNEQFF.

The CDR3 spells CASSQLTGIYNEQFF. The CDR3 bases are TGTGCCAGCAGCCAATTGACAGGGATCTACAATGAGCAGTTCTTC. This sequence joins TRBV11-2 and TRBJ2-1; 7 nucleotides match TRBD1. CDR1 is SGHAT and CDR2 is FQNNGV in the germline V gene. The CDR3 extends over 15 amino acids. V shed 5 bases and J 3 bases; nucleotides not matched to a gene: 7.

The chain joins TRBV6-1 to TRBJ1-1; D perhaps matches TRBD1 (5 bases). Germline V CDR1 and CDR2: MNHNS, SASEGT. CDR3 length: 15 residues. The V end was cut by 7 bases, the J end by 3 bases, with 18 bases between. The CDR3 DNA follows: TGTGCCAGCACCACAACAGGTACCTGGGACACTGAAGCTTTCTTT. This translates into CASTTTGTWDTEAFF.